This T cell receptor (beta chain) is from a study of shared clonotypes between healthy human individuals. Study conclusions and caveats: Relative to memory subsets, naive subsets generally showed larger estimated richness. Investigators collected only blood, and repertoires in tissues likely differ.

This clone was picked up one time. Its antigen is undetermined. Additional DNA sequences in this sample encode the identical CDR3. CDR3 length equals 11 residues. Germline CDR1 SEHNR, CDR2 FQNEAQ (reference sequence). V shed 4 bases and J shed 7 bases, with 8 bases lying between them. The study ran the assay at deep level. In the authors' methods: ImmunoSEQ supplied junction-only sequences lacking quality scores, so filtering was different. Generated by immunoSEQ multiplex PCR, the TCRdb table keeps only in-frame clones and is missing some. The V and J calls and clone size are taken from that table; D and trimming were inferred from the DNA. The table includes around 2,100,000 clones, about 95% detected once. CD45RO-negative, CCR7-positively selected cells formed the naive CD8 fraction, excluding terminally differentiated effector memory CD45RA+ cells.

Sequenced: naive CD8+ T cells sorted from blood. This chain links TRBV7-9 with TRBJ2-7, with a tentative D call TRBD2 (5 bases). The receptor's source is a man between 18 and 29 years old in good health. CDR3 sequence reads: CASSSPGEQYF. The CDR3 DNA is TGTGCCAGCAGCTCTCCGGGGGAGCAGTACTTC. Full variable domain (outside the CDR3, taken from reference TRBV7-9 and TRBJ2-7): DTGVSQNPRHKITKRGQNVTFRCDPISEHNRLYWYRQTLGQGPEFLTYFQNEAQLEKSRLLSDRFSAERPKGSFSTLEIQRTEQGDSAMYLCASSSPGEQYFGPGTRLTVT.